The 31 T cell receptor beta chains reported below all come from one sample, sequenced in a study of blood T cells in healthy people across ages. A J-beta primer mix and a sample-barcoded 5' primer were used in a second PCR of roughly 6 to 12 cycles. TCRdb ran MiXCR on the 5' RACE reads and lists one entry per CDR3 protein. The data show 700,000 to 1,000,000 distinct CDR3 sequences, 40% to 50% seen once. The material sequenced was blood. Receptors originate from a man aged 55-75 years in good health.

The chain has TRBV7-9 and TRBJ2-1; D not resolved. The CDR3 sequence is 12 residues long. The germline V gene has CDR1 SEHNR and CDR2 FQNEAQ (reference sequence). Trimming left V 5 bases short and J 9 bases short, with 11 bases between. In nucleotides, the CDR3 is TGTGCCAGCAGCCCGCCAGACCTTGAGCAGTTCTTC. Translated, it gives CASSPPDLEQFF.

This clonotype was observed once. This chain's CDR3 is CASSFGTFQGDEQFF. In DNA, the CDR3 is TGTGCCAGCAGCTTCGGTACGTTCCAGGGAGACGAGCAGTTCTTC. V usage is TRBV7-3 and J usage is TRBJ2-1; D may correspond to TRBD1 or TRBD2 (5 bases each). The CDR3 is made up of 15 amino acids. The germline V gene encodes CDR1 SGHTA and CDR2 FQGTGA. Trimming shortened V by 3 bases and J by 10 bases, and 19 bases separated the two germline ends.

The rearrangement uses TRBV4-3 and TRBJ1-3; D gene uncertain. This CDR3 is 14 amino acids long. Germline V gives CDR1 LGHNA, CDR2 YSLEER. The V end was cut by 0 bases, the J end by 0 bases, with 3 bases between. CDR3: CASSQDSSGNTIYF. The CDR3 nucleotides are TGCGCCAGCAGCCAAGACAGCTCTGGAAACACCATATATTTT.

This chain uses TRBV5-6 with TRBJ1-2; D unclear. Between the trimmed V and J ends, which lost 0 bases and 3 bases, there was a span of 9 bases. Per germline, CDR1 SGHDT and CDR2 YYEEEE. The CDR3 totals 14 residues. This CDR3 is CASSLAGSYYGYTF. As DNA, the CDR3 is TGTGCCAGCAGCTTGGCGGGAAGCTACTATGGCTACACCTTC.

This clonotype was seen a handful of times. Germline is not matched at one junction end, which may reflect a read error. The genes are TRBV5-1 and TRBJ1-1, with 7 bases lining up with TRBD1. Germline values: CDR1 SGHRS, CDR2 YFSETQ. The CDR3 runs 14 residues. The CDR3 sequence is CASSLRTGNTEAFF. Here the CDR3 DNA reads TGTGCCAGCAGCCTTCGGACAGGGAACACTGAAGCTTTCTTT.

This rearrangement joins TRBV9 to TRBJ1-1; 9 bases agree with TRBD1. Unmatched junction bases numbered 9, after V lost 3 bases and J lost 3 bases. From germline, CDR1 is SGDLS and CDR2 YYNGEE. The CDR3 runs 16 residues. The CDR3 DNA reads TGTGCCAGCAGCGCACGACACACAGGGGGCCACACTGAAGCTTTCTTT. Its protein product is CASSARHTGGHTEAFF.

This clonotype was picked up a small number of times. The chain uses TRBV9 and TRBJ2-1, with TRBD1 matching 9 bases. Trimming removed 3 bases from V and 2 bases from J; junction bases left unmatched: 3. Germline V gene sequence: CDR1 SGDLS, CDR2 YYNGEE. This CDR3 is 15 amino acids long. CDR3 in amino acids: CASSAQGAAYNEQFF. The DNA of the CDR3 is TGTGCCAGCAGCGCACAGGGGGCAGCCTACAATGAGCAGTTCTTC.

This chain connects TRBV4-3 to TRBJ1-5; the D is unclear. CDR1 is LGHNA and CDR2 is YSLEER in the germline V gene. CDR3 length equals 14 residues. The V end lost 0 bases, the J end lost 7 bases, and 10 bases lay between the germline ends. Here the CDR3 reads CASSQERAGQPQHF. The CDR3 region has the DNA TGCGCCAGCAGCCAAGAAAGAGCGGGACAGCCCCAGCATTTT.

V and J are TRBV5-5 and TRBJ2-1, with D maybe TRBD1 (6 bases). Trimming removed 4 bases from V and 6 bases from J, with 17 bases in between. This CDR3 contains 15 residues. Germline values: CDR1 SGHKS, CDR2 YYEKEE (reference sequence). The CDR3 sequence is CASSPRGESFNEQFF. In DNA, the CDR3 is TGTGCCAGCAGCCCCAGGGGCGAAAGCTTCAATGAGCAGTTCTTC. The whole variable domain, filled in from reference TRBV5-5 and TRBJ2-1, reads DAGVTQSPTHLIKTRGQQVTLRCSPISGHKSVSWYQQVLGQGPQFIFQYYEKEERGRGNFPDRFSARQFPNYSSELNVNALLLGDSALYLCASSPRGESFNEQFFGPGTRLTVL.

The V call is TRBV27, the J call TRBJ2-7; weak D call: TRBD2 (5 bases). The CDR3 has 16 residues. CDR1 and CDR2 from the germline V gene are MNHEY and SMNVEV (reference sequence). V gave up 5 bases and J gave up 3 bases, with 20 bases separating them. The CDR3 is CASSPSRVPTGYEQYF. Written as DNA, the CDR3 is TGTGCCAGCAGTCCCTCGCGGGTCCCTACGGGCTACGAGCAGTACTTC.

J is TRBJ2-3 and V is TRBV11-2; 13 bases are a match to TRBD2. This CDR3 comprises 18 residues. CDR1 and CDR2 from the germline V gene are SGHAT and FQNNGV. V was clipped by 3 bases and J by 4 bases; unmatched bases: 10. As DNA, the CDR3 is TGTGCCAGCAGCTTCCGGACTAGCGGGGGAAGCCGTCCAGATACGCAGTATTTT. Protein sequence: CASSFRTSGGSRPDTQYF.

This clonotype appeared once. At one end the junction does not follow the germline gene, possibly because of a read error. The rearrangement links TRBV4-1 to TRBJ2-3; D may be TRBD2 (7 bases). The CDR3 is 14 amino acids. CDR1 is MGHRA, CDR2 YSYEKL, per germline. The DNA for the CDR3 is TGCACCAGCATCGGGGGGCCAGGTGGAGATACGCAGTATTTT. Protein sequence: CTSIGGPGGDTQYF.

The chain combines TRBV20-1 with TRBJ2-1, with a tentative D call TRBD1 (6 bases). The V end was cut by 0 bases, the J end by 3 bases, with 15 bases between. The CDR3 is made up of 16 amino acids. Per germline, CDR1 DFQATT and CDR2 SNEGSKA (reference sequence). The CDR3 sequence is CSARDQGGHHYNEQFF. The CDR3 DNA is TGCAGTGCTAGAGATCAAGGGGGACACCACTACAATGAGCAGTTCTTC.

This clonotype has just a few counts. The chain links TRBV7-2 to TRBJ2-4, with D possibly called TRBD1 or TRBD2 (5 bases each). Germline V gene lookup returns CDR1 SGHTA and CDR2 FQGNSA. V was pared by 5 bases and J by 0 bases, with 14 bases between. This CDR3 region has 16 residues. CDR3 bases: TGTGCCAGCAGCCAGACAGAGGGATTAGCCAAAAACATTCAGTACTTC. This encodes CASSQTEGLAKNIQYF.

This rearrangement joins TRBV20-1 to TRBJ2-3; 7 positions agree with TRBD2. CDR1 and CDR2 from the germline V gene are DFQATT and SNEGSKA (reference sequence). With V trimmed by 1 base and J by 3 bases, 4 bases remained unmatched. This CDR3 has 14 residues. CDR3 sequence reads: CSARVLGGTDTQYF. CDR3 DNA: TGCAGTGCTAGAGTCCTCGGGGGGACAGATACGCAGTATTTT.

This clonotype was observed once. The chain has TRBV3-1 and TRBJ2-6; D is uncertain. V lost 4 bases and J lost 2, with 6 bases in between. The germline gives CDR1 LGHDT, CDR2 YNNKEL (reference sequence). The CDR3 is 14 amino acids. Here the CDR3 DNA reads TGTGCCAGCAGCCTCTTAGCTGGGGCCAACGTCCTGACTTTC. Amino acids: CASSLLAGANVLTF. Drawing the rest from reference TRBV3-1 and TRBJ2-6, the complete variable domain is DTAVSQTPKYLVTQMGNDKSIKCEQNLGHDTMYWYKQDSKKFLKIMFSYNNKELIINETVPNRFSPKSPDKAHLNLHINSLELGDSAVYFCASSLLAGANVLTFGAGSRLTVL.

The rearrangement joins TRBV5-1 to TRBJ2-2; D remains ambiguous. This CDR3 has 14 amino acids. Per the germline V gene, CDR1 is SGHRS and CDR2 is YFSETQ. V shed 0 bases and J shed 3 bases, with 6 bases lying between them. The CDR3, as DNA: TGCGCCAGCAGCTTGGCCAGCGACACCGGGGAGCTGTTTTTT. Translating gives CASSLASDTGELFF.

This clonotype was recorded a few times. The chain joins TRBV6-2 or TRBV6-3 to TRBJ1-1; a possible D gene is TRBD1 (5 bases). The CDR3 spans 14 residues. Deletions cut 0 bases from V and 4 bases from J, with 9 bases between. Looked up from germline, CDR1 is MNHEY and CDR2 is SVGEGT. CDR3 DNA sequence: TGTGCCAGCAGTTACTCGGAGGGGAGCACTGAAGCTTTCTTT. Translating it yields CASSYSEGSTEAFF.

This clonotype was picked up a small number of times. The chain has TRBV5-1 and TRBJ1-2; a possible D gene is TRBD1 (5 bases). With 0 bases removed from V and 6 bases from J, the gap between germline ends came to 12 bases. This CDR3 spans 14 amino acids. Germline V gene data show CDR1 as SGHRS and CDR2 as YFSETQ. CDR3 nucleotides: TGCGCCAGCAGCTTGGATCCAGGGTCCAATGGCTACACCTTC. The encoded protein is CASSLDPGSNGYTF.

V and J are TRBV20-1 and TRBJ2-1; 12 positions match TRBD2. CDR3 length: 20 amino acids. V was clipped by 0 bases and J by 0 bases; unmatched bases: 12. Germline V CDR1 and CDR2: DFQATT, SNEGSKA (reference sequence). As DNA, the CDR3 is TGCAGTGCTAGAGATCCTACTAGCGGGGGGCTTAGGAGCTCCTACAATGAGCAGTTCTTC. Encoded protein: CSARDPTSGGLRSSYNEQFF.

The chain couples TRBV5-1 to TRBJ2-6; weak D call: TRBD2 (7 bases). In germline, CDR1 is SGHRS, CDR2 YFSETQ. Trimming took 1 base from V and 3 from J, leaving 14 bases between them. The CDR3 runs to 17 residues. The CDR3 DNA reads TGCGCCAGCAGCTTGCAAACAGGGACTATTGGGGCCAACGTCCTGACTTTC. This sequence encodes CASSLQTGTIGANVLTF.

This clonotype was found a few times. This chain uses TRBV6-6 with TRBJ1-1, with 8 bases that match TRBD1. Germline-derived CDR1 and CDR2 are MNHNY and SVGAGI (reference sequence). CDR3 length equals 16 residues. V shed 7 bases and J 1 base; nucleotides not matched to a gene: 11. The CDR3 sequence: CASMGGAGGRNTEAFF. The CDR3 bases are TGTGCCAGCATGGGGGGGGCAGGGGGCAGGAACACTGAAGCTTTCTTT.

This chain joins TRBV6-1 and TRBJ1-4; TRBD1 aligns across 9 bases. This CDR3 region has 15 residues. V shed 4 bases, J shed 7 bases, and the junction held 7 bases outside the gene matches. Germline CDR1 reads MNHNS; CDR2 reads SASEGT. CDR3 loop: CASSATGTGLEKLFF. The CDR3, as DNA: TGTGCCAGCAGTGCCACCGGGACAGGGCTTGAAAAACTGTTTTTT.

The chain joins TRBV7-8 to TRBJ2-7; D is possibly TRBD2 (6 bases). This CDR3 is built from 15 residues. Germline CDR1 and CDR2: SGHVS and FQNEAQ. The germline V and J ends were trimmed by 7 bases and 1 base, with 17 bases remaining between them. CDR3 in amino acids: CASTAGFGSSYEQYF. The CDR3 region has the DNA TGTGCCAGCACCGCGGGGTTTGGCAGTTCCTACGAGCAGTACTTC.

A few counts support this clonotype. The J gene is TRBJ2-7, the V gene TRBV25-1, with D unclear. Germline assignment: CDR1 MGHDK and CDR2 SYGVNS. V was cut by 3 bases and J by 3 bases, with 9 bases left in between. This CDR3 spans 13 amino acids. In nucleotides, the CDR3 is TGTGCCAGCAGTGAGGTCGACAACTACGAGCAGTACTTC. It is translated as CASSEVDNYEQYF.

This chain uses TRBV11-3 with TRBJ2-7; no reliable D call. The V end lost 4 bases, the J end lost 7 bases, and 17 bases lay between the germline ends. CDR1 is SGHNT, CDR2 YENEEA, per germline. The CDR3 is 14 amino acids. CDR3 residues: CASSYPAQVGEQYF. The CDR3 DNA sequence: TGTGCCAGCAGCTATCCCGCGCAGGTGGGGGAGCAGTACTTC.

The chain combines TRBV29-1 with TRBJ2-3; D is undetermined. Germline assignment: CDR1 SQVTM and CDR2 ANQGSEA. Trimming took 6 bases from V and 4 from J, leaving 17 bases between them. The CDR3 is 14 amino acids. In DNA form, the CDR3 reads TGCAGCGTCCTGGGCAGCCGGATTGCAGATACGCAGTATTTT. Translated: CSVLGSRIADTQYF.

The chain joins TRBV10-2 to TRBJ1-2, with 9 bases matching TRBD1. With V trimmed by 7 bases and J by 3 bases, 9 bases remained unmatched. Germline loops: CDR1 WSHSY, CDR2 SAAADI. The CDR3 covers 15 residues. This chain's CDR3 is CASNLNRGQYYGYTF. CDR3 sequence (DNA): TGCGCCAGCAACCTTAACAGGGGGCAATACTATGGCTACACCTTC.

This rearrangement joins TRBV7-2 to TRBJ2-7; perhaps TRBD2 as D (5 bases). Trimming took 5 bases from V and 10 from J, leaving 24 bases between them. This CDR3 is built from 15 residues. Germline V gene data show CDR1 as SGHTA and CDR2 as FQGNSA. CDR3 sequence reads: CASSPPGGRTPDQYF. In DNA, the CDR3 is TGTGCCAGCAGCCCCCCTGGAGGCAGAACCCCCGACCAGTACTTC. Filled out from reference TRBV7-2 and TRBJ2-7, the complete variable domain reads GAGVSQSPSNKVTEKGKDVELRCDPISGHTALYWYRQSLGQGLEFLIYFQGNSAPDKSGLPSDRFSAERTGGSVSTLTIQRTQQEDSAVYLCASSPPGGRTPDQYFGPGTRLTVT.

This clonotype was picked up many times. DNA for the CDR3: TGTGCCAGCAGCCACGGCAATGAGCAGTTCTTC. It encodes CASSHGNEQFF. The chain carries TRBV7-2 and TRBJ2-1; D not certain. This CDR3 is built from 11 residues. Germline CDR1 SGHTA, CDR2 FQGNSA. Trimming left V 5 bases short and J 6 bases short, with 5 bases between. Combining the CDR3 with reference TRBV7-2 and TRBJ2-1 gives the whole variable domain GAGVSQSPSNKVTEKGKDVELRCDPISGHTALYWYRQSLGQGLEFLIYFQGNSAPDKSGLPSDRFSAERTGGSVSTLTIQRTQQEDSAVYLCASSHGNEQFFGPGTRLTVL.

Worth noting for this clonotype: This may come from a read error, since a much larger clone is one base off. This chain links TRBV6-6 with TRBJ2-3; no reliable D call. Germline lookup yields CDR1 MNHNY and CDR2 SVGAGI (reference sequence). The CDR3 is 14 residues long. The CDR3 DNA is TGTACCAGCAGTTACTCGATCGCGGAAAGTACGCAGTATTTT. Its protein product is CTSSYSIAESTQYF.